The clone carrying this TCR beta chain was recorded a few times. Its antigen is currently unknown. In making TCR beta libraries, quantitative 5'-RACE with molecular barcodes was used. In TCRdb, the 5' RACE reads were re-called with MiXCR into one record per CDR3 protein. This table has roughly 220,000 distinct CDR3 sequences, roughly a tenth appearing once. The CDR3 extends over 18 amino acids. The V and J ends lost 2 bases and 0 bases, in that order; junction bases with no gene match: 6. Germline V gene data show CDR1 as SGHTA and CDR2 as FQGTGA. The data are from a study of CD8 T cells in ankylosing spondylitis. Study-level points and caveats: Ankylosing spondylitis blood appeared to be characterized by a TCR beta motif of about eight highly homologous variants. In ankylosing spondylitis patients, matched synovial fluid reportedly showed significant enrichment of disease-linked clones. A CD8+ phenotype characterized the disease-linked clones, which were relatively rare in peripheral blood.

The sample was blood, either unsorted or a sorted T cell fraction (not recorded which). The V and J genes are TRBV7-3 and TRBJ2-2, with 10 bases aligning to TRBD2. The sequence came from a male donor with ankylosing spondylitis or in good health (not recorded which). The CDR3 protein is CASSLASGGATNTGELFF. CDR3 coding DNA: TGTGCCAGCAGCTTAGCTAGCGGGGGTGCTACGAACACCGGGGAGCTGTTTTTT.